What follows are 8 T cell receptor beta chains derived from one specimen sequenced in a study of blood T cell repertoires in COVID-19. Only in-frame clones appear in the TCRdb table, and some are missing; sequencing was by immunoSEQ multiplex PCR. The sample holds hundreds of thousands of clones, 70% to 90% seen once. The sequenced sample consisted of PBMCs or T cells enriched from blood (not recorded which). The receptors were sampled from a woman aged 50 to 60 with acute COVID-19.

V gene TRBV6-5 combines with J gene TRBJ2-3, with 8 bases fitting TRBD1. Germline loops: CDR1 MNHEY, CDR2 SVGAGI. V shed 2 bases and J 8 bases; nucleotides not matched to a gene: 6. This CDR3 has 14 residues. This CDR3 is CASSYGTGVGTQYF. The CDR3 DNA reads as TGTGCCAGCAGTTACGGGACAGGCGTCGGTACGCAGTATTTT.

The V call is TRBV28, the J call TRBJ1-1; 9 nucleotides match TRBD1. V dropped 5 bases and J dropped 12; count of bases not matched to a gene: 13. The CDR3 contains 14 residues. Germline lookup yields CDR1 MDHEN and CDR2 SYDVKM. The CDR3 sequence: CASSQDRDRAGSFF. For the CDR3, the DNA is TGTGCCAGCAGTCAAGACCGGGACAGGGCTGGGTCTTTCTTT.

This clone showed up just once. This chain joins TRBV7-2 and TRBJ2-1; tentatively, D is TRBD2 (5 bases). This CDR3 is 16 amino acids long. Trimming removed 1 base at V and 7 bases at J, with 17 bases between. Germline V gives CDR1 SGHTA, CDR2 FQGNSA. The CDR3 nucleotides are TGTGCCAGCAGCTTAGAGGTTCCGGGGATTGGAAATGAGCAGTTCTTC. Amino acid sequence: CASSLEVPGIGNEQFF. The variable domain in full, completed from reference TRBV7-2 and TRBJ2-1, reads GAGVSQSPSNKVTEKGKDVELRCDPISGHTALYWYRQSLGQGLEFLIYFQGNSAPDKSGLPSDRFSAERTGGSVSTLTIQRTQQEDSAVYLCASSLEVPGIGNEQFFGPGTRLTVL.

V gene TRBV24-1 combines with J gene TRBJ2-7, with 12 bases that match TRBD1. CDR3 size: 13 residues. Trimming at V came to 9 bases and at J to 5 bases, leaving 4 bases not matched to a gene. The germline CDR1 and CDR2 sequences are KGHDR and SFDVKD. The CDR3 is CATSGTGGHEQYF. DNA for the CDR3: TGTGCCACCTCCGGGACAGGGGGCCACGAGCAGTACTTC.

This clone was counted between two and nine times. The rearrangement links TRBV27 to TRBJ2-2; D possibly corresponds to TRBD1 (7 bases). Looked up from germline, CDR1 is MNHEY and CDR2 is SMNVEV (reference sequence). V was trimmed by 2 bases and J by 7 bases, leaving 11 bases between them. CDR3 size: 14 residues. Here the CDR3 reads CASSLVRGVGELFF. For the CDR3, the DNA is TGTGCCAGCAGTTTAGTCAGGGGGGTCGGGGAGCTGTTTTTT.

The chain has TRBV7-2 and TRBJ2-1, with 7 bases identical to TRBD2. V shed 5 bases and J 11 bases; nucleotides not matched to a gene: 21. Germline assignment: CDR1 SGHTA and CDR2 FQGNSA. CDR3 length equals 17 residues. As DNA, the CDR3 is TGTGCCAGCAGCAACAACCTAGCGGCTAGCCGAGTCCTGAAGCAGTTCTTC. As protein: CASSNNLAASRVLKQFF.

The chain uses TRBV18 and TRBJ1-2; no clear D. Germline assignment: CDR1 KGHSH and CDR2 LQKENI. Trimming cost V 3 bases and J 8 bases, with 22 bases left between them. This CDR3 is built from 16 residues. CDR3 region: CASSPYTRGGSGGYTF. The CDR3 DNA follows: TGTGCCAGCTCACCTTATACGCGGGGAGGATCGGGAGGCTACACCTTC.

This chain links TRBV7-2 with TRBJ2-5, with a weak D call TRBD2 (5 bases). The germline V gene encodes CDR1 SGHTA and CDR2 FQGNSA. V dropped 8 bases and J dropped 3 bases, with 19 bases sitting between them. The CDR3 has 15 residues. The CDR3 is CASARGWGPKETQYF. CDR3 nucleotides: TGTGCCAGCGCCAGAGGGTGGGGTCCAAAAGAGACCCAGTACTTC.